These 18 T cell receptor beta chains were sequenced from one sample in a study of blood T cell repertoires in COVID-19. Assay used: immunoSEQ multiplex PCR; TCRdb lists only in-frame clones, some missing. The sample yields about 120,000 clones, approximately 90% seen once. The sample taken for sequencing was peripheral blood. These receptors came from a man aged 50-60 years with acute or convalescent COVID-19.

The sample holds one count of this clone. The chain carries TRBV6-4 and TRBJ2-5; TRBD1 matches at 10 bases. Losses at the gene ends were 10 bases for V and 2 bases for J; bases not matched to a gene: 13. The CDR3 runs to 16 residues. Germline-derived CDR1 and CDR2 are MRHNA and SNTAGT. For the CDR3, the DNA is TGTGCCACCGGACACGGTAGGACAGGGGGGCAAGAGACCCAGTACTTC. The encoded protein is CATGHGRTGGQETQYF.

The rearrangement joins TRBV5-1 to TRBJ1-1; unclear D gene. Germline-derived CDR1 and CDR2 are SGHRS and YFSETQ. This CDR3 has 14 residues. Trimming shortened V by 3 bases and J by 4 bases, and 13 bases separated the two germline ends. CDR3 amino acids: CASSWGSSGTEAFF. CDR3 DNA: TGCGCCAGCAGCTGGGGTAGCAGCGGCACTGAAGCTTTCTTT.

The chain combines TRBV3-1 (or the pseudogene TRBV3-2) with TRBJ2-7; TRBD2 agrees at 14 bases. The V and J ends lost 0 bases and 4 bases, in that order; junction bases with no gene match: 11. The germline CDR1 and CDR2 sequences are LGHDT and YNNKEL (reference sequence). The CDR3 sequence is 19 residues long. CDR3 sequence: CASSQEGLFGTSGGYEQYF. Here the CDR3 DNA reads TGTGCCAGCAGCCAAGAAGGATTATTTGGGACTAGCGGGGGATACGAGCAGTACTTC.

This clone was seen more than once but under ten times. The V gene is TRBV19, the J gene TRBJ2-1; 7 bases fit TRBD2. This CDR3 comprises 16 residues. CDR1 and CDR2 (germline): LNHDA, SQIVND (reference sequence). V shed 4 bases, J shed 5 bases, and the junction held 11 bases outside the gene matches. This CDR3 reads CASSTRGGLNNNEQFF. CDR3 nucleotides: TGTGCCAGTAGTACCCGCGGGGGTCTAAATAACAATGAGCAGTTCTTC.

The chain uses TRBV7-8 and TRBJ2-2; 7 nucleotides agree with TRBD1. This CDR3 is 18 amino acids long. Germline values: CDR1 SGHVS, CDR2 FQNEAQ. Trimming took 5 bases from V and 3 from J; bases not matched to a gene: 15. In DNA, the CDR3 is TGTGCCAGCAGCCTGAAAAGGGACAGCAGGCGGGACACCGGGGAGCTGTTTTTT. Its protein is CASSLKRDSRRDTGELFF.

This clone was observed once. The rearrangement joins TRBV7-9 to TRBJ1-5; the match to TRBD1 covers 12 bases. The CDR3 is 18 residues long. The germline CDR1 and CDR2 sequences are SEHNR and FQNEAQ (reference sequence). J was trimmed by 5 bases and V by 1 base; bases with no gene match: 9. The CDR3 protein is CASSLGLMGTGGDQPQHF. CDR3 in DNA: TGTGCCAGCAGCTTAGGACTCATGGGGACAGGGGGCGATCAGCCCCAGCATTTT.

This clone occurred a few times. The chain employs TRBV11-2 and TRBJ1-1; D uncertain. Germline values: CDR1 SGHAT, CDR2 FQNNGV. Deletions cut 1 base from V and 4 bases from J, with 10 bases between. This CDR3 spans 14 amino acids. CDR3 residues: CASSLGGVGTEAFF. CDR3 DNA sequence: TGTGCCAGCAGCTTAGGAGGTGTTGGCACTGAAGCTTTCTTT.

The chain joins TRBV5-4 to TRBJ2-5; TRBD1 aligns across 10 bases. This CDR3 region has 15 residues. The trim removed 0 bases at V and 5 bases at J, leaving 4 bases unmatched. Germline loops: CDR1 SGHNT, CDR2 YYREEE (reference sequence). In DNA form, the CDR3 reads TGTGCCAGCAGCTTGGCGACAGGGGGCCGGGAGACCCAGTACTTC. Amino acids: CASSLATGGRETQYF.

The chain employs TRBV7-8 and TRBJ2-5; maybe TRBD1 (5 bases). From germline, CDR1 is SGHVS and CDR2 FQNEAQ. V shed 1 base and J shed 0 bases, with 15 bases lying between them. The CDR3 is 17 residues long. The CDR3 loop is CASSLVLGQMYQETQYF. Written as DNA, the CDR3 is TGTGCCAGCAGCTTAGTCCTAGGACAAATGTACCAAGAGACCCAGTACTTC.

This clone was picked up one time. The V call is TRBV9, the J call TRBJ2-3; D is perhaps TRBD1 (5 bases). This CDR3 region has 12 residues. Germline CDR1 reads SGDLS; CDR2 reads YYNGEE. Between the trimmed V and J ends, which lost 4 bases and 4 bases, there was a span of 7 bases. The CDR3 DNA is TGTGCCAGCAGCAAAGGGGCAGATACGCAGTATTTT. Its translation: CASSKGADTQYF.

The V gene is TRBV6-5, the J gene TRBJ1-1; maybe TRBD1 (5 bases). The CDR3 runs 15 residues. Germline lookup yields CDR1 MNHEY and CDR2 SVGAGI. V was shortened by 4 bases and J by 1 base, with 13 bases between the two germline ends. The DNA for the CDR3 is TGTGCCAGCAGTTCCCCGGGAGGGACGAACACTGAAGCTTTCTTT. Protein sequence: CASSSPGGTNTEAFF.

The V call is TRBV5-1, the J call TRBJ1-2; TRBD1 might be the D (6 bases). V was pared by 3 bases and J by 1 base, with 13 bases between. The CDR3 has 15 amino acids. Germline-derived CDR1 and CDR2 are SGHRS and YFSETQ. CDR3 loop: CASSSSQGSNYGYTF. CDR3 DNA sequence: TGCGCCAGCAGCTCAAGTCAGGGGAGTAACTATGGCTACACCTTC.

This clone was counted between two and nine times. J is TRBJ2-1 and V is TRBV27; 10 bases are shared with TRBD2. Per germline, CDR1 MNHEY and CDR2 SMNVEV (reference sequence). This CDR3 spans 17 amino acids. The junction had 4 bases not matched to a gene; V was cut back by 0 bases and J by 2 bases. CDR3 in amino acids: CASSLSLLAGAYNEQFF. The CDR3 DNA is TGTGCCAGCAGTTTATCCCTCCTAGCGGGAGCCTACAATGAGCAGTTCTTC.

The DNA of the CDR3 is TGTGCCAGCAGTGATGGGCGTTCCTACAATGAGCAGTTCTTC. Its translation: CASSDGRSYNEQFF. This chain links TRBV2 with TRBJ2-1, with D unclear. The CDR3 is 14 amino acids. The germline gives CDR1 SNHLY, CDR2 FYNNEI. The germline V and J ends were trimmed by 3 bases and 1 base, with 7 bases remaining between them.

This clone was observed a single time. The CDR3 here is CAWSRHDPGIYGYTF. Here the CDR3 DNA reads TGTGCCTGGAGTCGTCATGACCCAGGCATCTATGGCTACACCTTC. The chain is built from TRBV30 and TRBJ1-2; D not certain. The CDR3 is 15 amino acids. The germline V gene has CDR1 GTSNPN and CDR2 SVGIG (reference sequence). V lost 2 bases, J lost 4 bases, and 17 bases lay in between.

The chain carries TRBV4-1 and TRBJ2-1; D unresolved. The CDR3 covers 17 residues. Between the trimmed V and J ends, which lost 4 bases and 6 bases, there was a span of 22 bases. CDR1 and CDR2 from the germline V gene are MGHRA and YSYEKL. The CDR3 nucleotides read TGCGCCAGCAGCCTTCTGGCTATGGGCCACCTTGGCAATGAGCAGTTCTTC. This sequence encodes CASSLLAMGHLGNEQFF.

CDR3 coding DNA: TGTGCCAGCAGCTTACCCCTGTTTCAAGAGACCCAGTACTTC. Amino acid sequence: CASSLPLFQETQYF. The chain combines TRBV13 with TRBJ2-5; no definite D call. The CDR3 has 14 amino acids. Looked up from germline, CDR1 is PRHDT and CDR2 is FYEKMQ (reference sequence). With 2 bases removed from V and 2 bases from J, the gap between germline ends came to 9 bases.

Here the CDR3 reads CASSFQGAGGYTF. CDR3 DNA: TGTGCCAGCAGCTTCCAGGGGGCGGGAGGCTACACCTTC. This chain connects TRBV5-5 to TRBJ1-2; TRBD1 matches 8 bases. This CDR3 has 13 residues. J was trimmed by 8 bases and V by 2 bases; bases with no gene match: 5. Per germline, CDR1 SGHKS and CDR2 YYEKEE (reference sequence).